The rows below give T cell receptor beta chains drawn from one sample of a study of CD8+CD57+ T cells in acquired aplastic anemia. Each CDR3 protein gets one entry after TCRdb re-called the reads with MiXCR. The sample holds about 110,000 distinct CDR3 sequences, approximately 48% seen once. Sequenced: sorted CD4+, CD8+, or CD8+CD57+ T cells (not recorded which) from PBMCs. These receptors were obtained from a human donor in good health, serving as a control. CDR3s leave out the opening cysteine and the closing phenylalanine or tryptophan.

j_call	v_call	cdr3_aa
TRBJ1-1	TRBV19	ASSTYRGVNTEAF
TRBJ1-2	TRBV12-3/TRBV12-4	ASTRGDRANYGYT
TRBJ1-2	TRBV7-2	ASSPHQRGYGYT
TRBJ2-7	TRBV20-1	SAGSKRGAPYEQY
TRBJ2-7	TRBV25-1	ASSGGAGSYEQY
TRBJ2-7	TRBV25-1	ASSAGTEQY
TRBJ2-7	TRBV5-6	ASSLGGGQYYEQY
TRBJ2-7	TRBV4-3	ASSQSQY
TRBJ1-1	TRBV2	ASTEGGLYTEAF
TRBJ1-1	TRBV19	ASHDMRNTEAF
TRBJ1-2	TRBV29-1	SVYLQGGYT
TRBJ1-1	TRBV25-1	ASTLQGTGTEAF
TRBJ2-5	TRBV7-2	ASSLGGQQETQY
TRBJ2-7	TRBV5-1	ASTQSGAYEQY
TRBJ2-7	TRBV10-3	ASSLSQGRDEQY
TRBJ2-5	TRBV9	ASSVTSGGGGTQY
TRBJ2-7	TRBV7-9	ASSSLSGYEQY
TRBJ1-6	TRBV6-1	ASSSDGYNSPLH
TRBJ2-5	TRBV29-1	STDPSQGEETQY
TRBJ2-7	TRBV29-1	SVDLRGPDYEQY
TRBJ2-2	TRBV2	ASSDDRAAGTGELF
TRBJ2-1	TRBV2	ASTNGLAGIDEQF
TRBJ2-1	TRBV10-1	ASSRGVYNEQF
TRBJ2-7	TRBV11-2	ASTDRGGSYEQY
TRBJ1-2	TRBV10-3	AISESGTGLDYGYT
TRBJ1-5	TRBV15	ATSSLQGGSNQPQH
TRBJ1-1	TRBV2	ASKGQGGTEAF
TRBJ1-1	TRBV2	VRKGVGAEVF
TRBJ2-7	TRBV18	ASSPPSREQY
TRBJ2-3	TRBV29-1	SGGLAFPEDTQY
TRBJ1-1	TRBV9	ASSVDQNTEAF
TRBJ1-2	TRBV29-1	SVEPPVDGEQAYGYT
TRBJ1-2	TRBV7-3	ASSRGDT
TRBJ1-2	TRBV6-2/TRBV6-3	ASRTGGSNYGYT
TRBJ2-5	TRBV2	ATTQQGFGEAQY
-	TRBV10-3	AISEPPVPEQY
TRBJ2-3	TRBV20-1	SASPGGIRDTQY
TRBJ1-1	TRBV12-3/TRBV12-4	ASSLSRTEAF